The source of this T cell receptor (beta chain) is a study of CD8+CD57+ T cells in acquired aplastic anemia listed by TCRdb under 2018. At the level of the whole study: A mean of approximately 2.9 ug of DNA, ranging from roughly 0.2 to 30 ug, was extracted from sorted CD4+ and CD8+ cells. CD8+CD57+ expansion was defined as frequency above the mean frequency observed in healthy subjects. The full study reports these points: Although 25 to 30 CD8+ CDR3 sequences were shared by patients and controls, these sequences appeared highly expressed in patients and within the immunodominant clones of patients. CD8+ Simpson's diversity did not differ significantly between patients and healthy controls (P=0.060).

The germline V gene sets CDR1 to SGHAT and CDR2 to FQNNGV. V and J are trimmed by 4 bases and 6 bases, and the gene matches miss 13 bases of the junction. Inclusive of the bounding cysteine and phenylalanine, the CDR3 is 18 residues long. CDR3 DNA only is kept here, 54 bases in frame from base 1. With regard to this clonotype: The antigen it binds to is not known. Qualities for individual bases were not recorded, and no much larger clone is one base off.

Profiling of TCR beta VDJ combinations and CDR3 sequences used genomic DNA as the template. TCR repertoire sequencing was run on an Illumina HiSeq 2000. The source study handled its data this way. TRBV/TRBJ rearrangement plots, CDR3 size and DJ length profiles, and Simpson's diversity index were used to evaluate the repertoires. The most abundant DNA sequence in the deep sequencing data was taken as the immunodominant clone. CDR3 amino acid sequences were checked for sharing across subjects and were also compared against the VDJdb database and published repertoires. The public sequencing data were trimmed at Q25 with fastp and processed into clonotypes with MiXCR by TCRdb, which kept only in-frame beta chains. Merged by CDR3 protein, the rows form single entries marked with the most common genes and DNA. TCRdb, rather than the study authors, made the V and J calls. The sample data list about 98,000 distinct CDR3 sequences, and about 63% of these were observed just once. Together, the top ten hold 50% to 70% of the sample.

Patients chosen for sequencing had shown expansion of CD8+CD57+ cells by flow cytometry. All patients had severe acquired aplastic anemia diagnosed by International Study of Aplastic Anemia and Agranulocytosis and Camitta criteria. Patients had received no therapy at the time of blood sampling. TCR repertoires of sorted CD4+ and CD8+ blood T cells from severe aplastic anemia patients and healthy subjects were deep-sequenced in the study. Patients were enrolled under clinicaltrials.gov protocols 00001620, 01623167, 00001397, 00071045, 00081523 and 00961064 in the USA. Ficoll-Paque density gradient centrifugation was used to isolate peripheral blood mononuclear cells. Before DNA extraction, CD4+ and CD8+ T cells were sorted by FACS or by magnetic beads.

The V gene is TRBV11-2 and the J gene is TRBJ2-5, with 14 central nucleotides matching TRBD2. Sequencing used sorted CD4+, CD8+, or CD8+CD57+ T cells (not recorded which) from PBMCs. The TCR comes from a human donor with aplastic anemia. The DNA sequence is TGTGCCAGCAGCTGGGGACTAGCGGGAGCACTTACATTAAAGACCCAGTACTTC. Its protein reads: CASSWGLAGALTLKTQYF.